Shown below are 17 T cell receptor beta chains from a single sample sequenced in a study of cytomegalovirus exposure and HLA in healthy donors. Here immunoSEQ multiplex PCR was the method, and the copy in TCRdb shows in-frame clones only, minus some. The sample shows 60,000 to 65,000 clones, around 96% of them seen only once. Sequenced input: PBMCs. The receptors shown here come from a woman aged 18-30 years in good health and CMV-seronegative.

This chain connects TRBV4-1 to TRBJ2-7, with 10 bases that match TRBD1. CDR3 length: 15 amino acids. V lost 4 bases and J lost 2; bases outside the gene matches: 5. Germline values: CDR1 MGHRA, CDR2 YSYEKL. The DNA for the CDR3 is TGCGCCAGCAGCCTAGGGGACAGGGGCCCCTACGAGCAGTACTTC. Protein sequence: CASSLGDRGPYEQYF.

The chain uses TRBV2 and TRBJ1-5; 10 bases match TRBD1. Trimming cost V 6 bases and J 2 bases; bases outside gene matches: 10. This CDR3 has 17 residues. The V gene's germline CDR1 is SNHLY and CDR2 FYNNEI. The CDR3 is CASRPGQGFRGNQPQHF. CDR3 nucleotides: TGTGCCAGCAGGCCGGGACAGGGGTTCAGGGGCAATCAGCCCCAGCATTTT.

The CDR3 region has the DNA TGTGCCAGCAGCGACGGGGGAAACTCCTACAATGAGCAGTTCTTC. The encoded protein is CASSDGGNSYNEQFF. The rearrangement links TRBV9 to TRBJ2-1; perhaps TRBD2 as D (6 bases). Trimming removed 3 bases at V and 0 bases at J, with 10 bases between. Germline values: CDR1 SGDLS, CDR2 YYNGEE. This CDR3 has 15 residues.

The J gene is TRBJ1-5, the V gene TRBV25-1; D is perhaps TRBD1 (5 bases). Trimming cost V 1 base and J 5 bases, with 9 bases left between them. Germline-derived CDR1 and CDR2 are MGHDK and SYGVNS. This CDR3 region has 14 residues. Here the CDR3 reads CASSEWGGDQPQHF. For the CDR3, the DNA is TGTGCCAGCAGTGAATGGGGGGGGGATCAGCCCCAGCATTTT. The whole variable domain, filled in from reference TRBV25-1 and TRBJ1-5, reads EADIYQTPRYLVIGTGKKITLECSQTMGHDKMYWYQQDPGMELHLIHYSYGVNSTEKGDLSSESTVSRIRTEHFPLTLESARPSHTSQYLCASSEWGGDQPQHFGDGTRLSIL.

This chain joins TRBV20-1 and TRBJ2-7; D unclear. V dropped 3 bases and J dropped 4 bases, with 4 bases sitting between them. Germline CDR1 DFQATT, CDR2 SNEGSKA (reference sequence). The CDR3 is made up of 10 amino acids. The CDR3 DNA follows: TGCAGTGCTAGTTATTACGAGCAGTACTTC. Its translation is CSASYYEQYF.

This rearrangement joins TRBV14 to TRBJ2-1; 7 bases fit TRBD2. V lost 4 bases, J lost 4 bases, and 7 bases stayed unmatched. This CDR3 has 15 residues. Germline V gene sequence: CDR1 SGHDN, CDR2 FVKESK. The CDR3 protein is CASSPPGLPYNEQFF. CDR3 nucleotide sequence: TGTGCCAGCAGCCCCCCGGGACTACCGTACAATGAGCAGTTCTTC.

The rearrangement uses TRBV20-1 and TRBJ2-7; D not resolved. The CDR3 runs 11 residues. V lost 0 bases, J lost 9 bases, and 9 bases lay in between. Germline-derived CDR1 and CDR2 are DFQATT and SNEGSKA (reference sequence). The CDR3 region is CSARERGGQYF. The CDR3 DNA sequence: TGCAGTGCTAGAGAAAGAGGCGGGCAGTACTTC.

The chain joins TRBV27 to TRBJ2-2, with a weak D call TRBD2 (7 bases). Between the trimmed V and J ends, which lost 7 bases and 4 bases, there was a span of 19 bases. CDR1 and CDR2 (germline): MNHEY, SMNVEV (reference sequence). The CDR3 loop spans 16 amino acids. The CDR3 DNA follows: TGTGCCAGCACCAAACTTGGGGGAGGGGGCACCGGGGAGCTGTTTTTT. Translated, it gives CASTKLGGGGTGELFF.

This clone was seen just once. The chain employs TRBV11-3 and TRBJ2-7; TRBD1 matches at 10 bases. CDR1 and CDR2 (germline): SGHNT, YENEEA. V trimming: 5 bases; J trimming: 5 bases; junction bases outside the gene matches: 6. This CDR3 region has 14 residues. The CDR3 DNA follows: TGTGCCAGCAGCAAGGGACAGGGGTGGAACGAGCAGTACTTC. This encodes CASSKGQGWNEQYF.

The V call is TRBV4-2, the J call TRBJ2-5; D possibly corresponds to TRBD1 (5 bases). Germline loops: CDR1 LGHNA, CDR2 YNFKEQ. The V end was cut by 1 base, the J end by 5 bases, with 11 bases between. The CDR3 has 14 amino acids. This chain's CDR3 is CASSQGQPPETQYF. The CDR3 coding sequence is TGTGCCAGCAGCCAAGGACAGCCCCCGGAGACCCAGTACTTC.

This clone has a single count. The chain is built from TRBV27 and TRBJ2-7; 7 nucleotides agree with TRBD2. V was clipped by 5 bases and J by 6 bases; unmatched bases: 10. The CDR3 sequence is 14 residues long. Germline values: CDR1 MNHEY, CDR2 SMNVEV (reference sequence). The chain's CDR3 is CASSPREDGREQYF. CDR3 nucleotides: TGTGCCAGCAGTCCACGGGAGGATGGCCGCGAGCAGTACTTC.

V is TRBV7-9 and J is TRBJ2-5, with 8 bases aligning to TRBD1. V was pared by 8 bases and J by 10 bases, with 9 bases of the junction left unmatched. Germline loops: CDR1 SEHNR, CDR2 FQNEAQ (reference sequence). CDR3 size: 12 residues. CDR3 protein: CASGVDREDQYF. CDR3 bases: TGTGCCAGCGGGGTGGACAGGGAGGACCAGTACTTC. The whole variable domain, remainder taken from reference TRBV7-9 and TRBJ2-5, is DTGVSQNPRHKITKRGQNVTFRCDPISEHNRLYWYRQTLGQGPEFLTYFQNEAQLEKSRLLSDRFSAERPKGSFSTLEIQRTEQGDSAMYLCASGVDREDQYFGPGTRLLVL.

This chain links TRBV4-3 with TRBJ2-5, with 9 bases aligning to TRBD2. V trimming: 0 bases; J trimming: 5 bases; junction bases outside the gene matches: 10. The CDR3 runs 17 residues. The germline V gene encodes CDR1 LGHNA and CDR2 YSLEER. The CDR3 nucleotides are TGCGCCAGCAGCCAAGATGGGCTAGCGGGAATGGGGGAGACCCAGTACTTC. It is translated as CASSQDGLAGMGETQYF.

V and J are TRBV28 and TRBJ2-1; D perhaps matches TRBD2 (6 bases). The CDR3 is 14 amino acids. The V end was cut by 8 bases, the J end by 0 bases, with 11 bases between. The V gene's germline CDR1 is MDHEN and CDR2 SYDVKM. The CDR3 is CASEDYTSYNEQFF. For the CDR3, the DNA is TGTGCCAGCGAGGACTATACCTCCTACAATGAGCAGTTCTTC.

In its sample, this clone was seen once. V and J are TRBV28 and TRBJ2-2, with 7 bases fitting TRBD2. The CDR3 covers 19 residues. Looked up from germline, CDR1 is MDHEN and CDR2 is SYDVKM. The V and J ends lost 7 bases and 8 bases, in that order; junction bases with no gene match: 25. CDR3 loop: CASTLKFRETSLPPGELFF. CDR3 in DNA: TGTGCCAGCACCCTCAAGTTTCGGGAGACTAGCTTACCCCCGGGGGAGCTGTTTTTT.

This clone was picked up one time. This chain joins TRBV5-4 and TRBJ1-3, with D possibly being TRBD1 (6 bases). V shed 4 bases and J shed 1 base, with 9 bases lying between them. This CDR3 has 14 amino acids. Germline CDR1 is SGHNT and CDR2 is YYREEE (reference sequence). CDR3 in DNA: TGTGCCAGCAGCCAGGGGTTATCTGGAAACACCATATATTTT. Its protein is CASSQGLSGNTIYF.

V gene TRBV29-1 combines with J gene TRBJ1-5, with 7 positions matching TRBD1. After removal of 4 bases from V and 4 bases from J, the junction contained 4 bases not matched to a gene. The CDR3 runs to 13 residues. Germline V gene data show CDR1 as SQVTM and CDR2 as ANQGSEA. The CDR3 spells CSVAGGMNQPQHF. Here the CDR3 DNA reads TGCAGCGTTGCAGGGGGGATGAATCAGCCCCAGCATTTT.